This T cell receptor (beta chain) was observed in a study of early T cells in non-severe SARS-CoV-2 infection. Study background: With bulk RNA from unsorted whole blood as input, sequencing yielded unpaired chains.

Unique molecular identifier tags were affixed to discrete cDNA molecules. TCRdb recomputed calls from the 5' RACE reads with MiXCR, one row per CDR3 protein. The data contain 60,000 to 75,000 distinct CDR3 sequences, roughly an eighth of them singletons. Germline CDR1 is SGHRS and CDR2 is YFSETQ. CDR3 length: 16 amino acids. Trimming removed 0 bases from V and 1 base from J, with 14 bases in between. The material sequenced was whole blood, taken at baseline. The sequence was collected from an adult who was a healthcare worker with PCR-confirmed SARS-CoV-2 infection or an uninfected control (not recorded which). The gene calls are TRBV5-1 and TRBJ2-7, with a possible D match to TRBD1 (6 bases). For the CDR3, the DNA is TGCGCCAGCAGCTTGGATGGACAGAACCTATCCTACGAGCAGTACTTC. Its translation is CASSLDGQNLSYEQYF. Variable domain in full (rest from reference TRBV5-1 and TRBJ2-7): KAGVTQTPRYLIKTRGQQVTLSCSPISGHRSVSWYQQTPGQGLQFLFEYFSETQRNKGNFPGRFSGRQFSNSRSEMNVSTLELGDSALYLCASSLDGQNLSYEQYFGPGTRLTVT.